The 29 T cell receptor beta chains below all came from one sample that was sequenced in a study of T cells in Graves' hyperthyroidism and ophthalmopathy. From RNA transcripts, TCR beta CDR3 regions were amplified. HTBI primers were the set used in a first-round RT-PCR of the TCR CDR3. TCRdb re-called the multiplex PCR reads through MiXCR, storing one row per CDR3 protein. The sample lists about 400,000 distinct CDR3 sequences; 14% to 15% were seen once. The sequenced sample consisted of blood. The receptor source for this set is a man between 18 and 29 years old with Graves' ophthalmopathy.

In nucleotides, the CDR3 is TGTGCCTGGAGCCTGACGGTCCCTAATGAAAAACTGTTTTTT. Translated, it gives CAWSLTVPNEKLFF. The chain employs TRBV30 and TRBJ1-4; D gene unclear. CDR3 size: 14 residues. The germline CDR1 and CDR2 sequences are GTSNPN and SVGIG (reference sequence). Deletions cut 3 bases from V and 3 bases from J, with 11 bases between.

The chain employs TRBV27 and TRBJ1-3; D might be TRBD1 (5 bases). Per the germline V gene, CDR1 is MNHEY and CDR2 is SMNVEV (reference sequence). V was trimmed by 7 bases and J by 2 bases, leaving 6 bases between them. The CDR3 has 12 amino acids. The CDR3 spells CASMGAGNTIYF. CDR3 coding DNA: TGTGCCAGCATGGGGGCTGGAAACACCATATATTTT.

This clonotype has a count of ten or more. The genes are TRBV12-3 or TRBV12-4 and TRBJ2-7, with D perhaps matching TRBD2 (6 bases). The V end was cut by 5 bases, the J end by 3 bases, with 14 bases between. This CDR3 is 14 amino acids long. This chain's CDR3 is CASSLHLASYEQYF. Written as DNA, the CDR3 is TGTGCCAGCAGTCTTCATCTAGCGAGCTACGAGCAGTACTTC.

The chain uses TRBV5-4 and TRBJ2-7; 9 bases line up with TRBD1. CDR3 size: 16 residues. Trimming removed 1 base from V and 1 base from J; junction bases left unmatched: 6. Germline V gene lookup returns CDR1 SGHNT and CDR2 YYREEE (reference sequence). The DNA of the CDR3 is TGTGCCAGCAGCTTGTGGGGGACAGGGCTATCCTACGAGCAGTACTTC. Encoded protein: CASSLWGTGLSYEQYF.

The chain links TRBV18 to TRBJ1-1; TRBD1 matches 8 bases. The germline CDR1 and CDR2 sequences are KGHSH and LQKENI. The V gene end was trimmed by 4 bases and the J gene end by 5 bases; junction bases not matched to a gene: 6. This CDR3 is 14 amino acids long. Written as DNA, the CDR3 is TGTGCCAGCTCACTCAGACAGGGGAGGACTGAAGCTTTCTTT. Protein product: CASSLRQGRTEAFF.

At least ten counts were recorded for this clonotype. The chain employs TRBV7-8 and TRBJ1-4; TRBD1 might be the D (6 bases). The CDR3 runs 17 residues. Between the trimmed V and J ends, which lost 1 base and 6 bases, there was a span of 18 bases. Germline CDR1 SGHVS, CDR2 FQNEAQ. The CDR3 sequence is CASSLGPLGTLDEKLFF. The DNA for the CDR3 is TGTGCCAGCAGCTTAGGTCCACTCGGGACATTAGATGAAAAACTGTTTTTT.

Comment on this clonotype: As the CDR3 is not closed by the conserved phenylalanine or tryptophan, this likely results from a read error. This chain uses TRBV7-9 with TRBJ1-5; 7 nucleotides align to TRBD1. This CDR3 has 14 amino acids. Trimming at V came to 2 bases and at J to 6 bases, leaving 4 bases not matched to a gene. The germline V gene has CDR1 SEHNR and CDR2 FQNEAQ (reference sequence). CDR3 sequence reads: CASSLQGGGQPQHL. CDR3 DNA sequence: TGTGCCAGCAGCTTACAGGGGGGGGGTCAGCCCCAGCATCTT.

This clonotype was seen many times. The V and J genes are TRBV5-1 and TRBJ2-7; tentatively, D is TRBD1 or TRBD2 (6 bases each). V was cut by 2 bases and J by 4 bases, with 13 bases left in between. Germline values: CDR1 SGHRS, CDR2 YFSETQ. The CDR3 is 14 residues long. CDR3 sequence reads: CASSFQGGPYEQYF. The CDR3 DNA reads as TGCGCCAGCAGCTTTCAAGGGGGGCCGTACGAGCAGTACTTC.

This clonotype occurred many times. V is TRBV29-1 and J is TRBJ1-2; D ambiguous. This CDR3 has 11 amino acids. V was trimmed by 4 bases and J by 5 bases, leaving 8 bases between them. The germline gives CDR1 SQVTM, CDR2 ANQGSEA. CDR3 amino acids: CSVVDGYGYTF. CDR3 nucleotide sequence: TGCAGCGTTGTCGATGGATATGGCTACACCTTC.

This clonotype was seen ten or more times. This rearrangement joins TRBV9 to TRBJ2-5, with TRBD2 matching over 10 bases. The V gene end was trimmed by 4 bases and the J gene end by 4 bases; junction bases not matched to a gene: 7. This CDR3 contains 15 residues. Germline assignment: CDR1 SGDLS and CDR2 YYNGEE. The CDR3 reads CASSQSGGAAETQYF. CDR3 bases: TGTGCCAGCAGCCAAAGCGGGGGGGCCGCAGAGACCCAGTACTTC.

This clonotype was counted ten times or more. This rearrangement joins TRBV3-1 to TRBJ2-5; D gene unclear. Trimming shortened V by 3 bases and J by 5 bases, and 10 bases separated the two germline ends. Looked up from germline, CDR1 is LGHDT and CDR2 is YNNKEL (reference sequence). The CDR3 is made up of 13 amino acids. The CDR3 sequence: CASSHSLMETQYF. Written as DNA, the CDR3 is TGTGCCAGCAGCCATTCCCTCATGGAGACCCAGTACTTC.

The V gene is TRBV3-1, the J gene TRBJ2-5, with 10 nucleotides matching TRBD2. This CDR3 is built from 14 residues. Trimming removed 6 bases from V and 1 base from J; junction bases left unmatched: 2. Germline lookup yields CDR1 LGHDT and CDR2 YNNKEL (reference sequence). The CDR3 nucleotides are TGTGCCAGCAGTCTAGCGGGAGCCCAAGAGACCCAGTACTTC. It is translated as CASSLAGAQETQYF.

This clonotype appeared many times. The chain joins TRBV12-3 or TRBV12-4 to TRBJ2-3, with D uncertain. V was shortened by 4 bases and J by 7 bases, with 12 bases between the two germline ends. The CDR3 has 13 residues. The CDR3 reads CASSSIQIYTQYF. For the CDR3, the DNA is TGTGCCAGCAGTTCTATACAGATTTATACGCAGTATTTT.

About this clonotype: Relative to the germline gene, one junction end is altered; a read error may explain this. The chain is built from TRBV12-3 or TRBV12-4 and TRBJ2-2, with TRBD2 as a possible D gene (5 bases). CDR3 length: 13 residues. CDR3 bases: TGTGCCAGCAGTGCCCACAGCACCGGGGAGCTGTTCTTT. Translation: CASSAHSTGELFF.

In the case of this clonotype: Given a much more abundant clone one base away, this may be a read error. The chain couples TRBV12-3 or TRBV12-4 to TRBJ2-1, with 11 bases lining up with TRBD2. V lost 8 bases, J lost 4 bases, and 10 bases stayed unmatched. This CDR3 region has 16 residues. CDR3 nucleotides: TGTGCCAGCGGGTCTCCGGGACTAGCGGTTTACAATGAGCAGTTCTTC. Protein: CASGSPGLAVYNEQFF.

The V gene is TRBV25-1, the J gene TRBJ2-5; no definite D call. V was cut by 0 bases and J by 8 bases, with 7 bases left in between. The CDR3 loop spans 12 amino acids. Germline V gives CDR1 MGHDK, CDR2 SYGVNS. The CDR3 region has the DNA TGTGCCAGCAGTGAATATATGGGAACCCAGTACTTC. Its protein is CASSEYMGTQYF.

This clonotype was detected only once. DNA of the CDR3: TGCAGCGTCCCCTTTTCGGGGGGCTACACCTTC. Residues: CSVPFSGGYTF. V gene TRBV29-1 combines with J gene TRBJ1-2; D gene unclear. This CDR3 has 11 residues. Germline V gene lookup returns CDR1 SQVTM and CDR2 ANQGSEA. Trimming stripped 6 bases from V and 8 bases from J, with 13 bases between.

This clonotype was counted between two and nine times. The genes are TRBV3-1 and TRBJ2-7; D call uncertain. Germline lookup yields CDR1 LGHDT and CDR2 YNNKEL (reference sequence). V was trimmed by 0 bases and J by 0 bases, leaving 6 bases between them. The CDR3 loop spans 14 amino acids. CDR3 nucleotides: TGTGCCAGCAGCCAAGAGCCCCGCTCCTACGAGCAGTACTTC. Translation: CASSQEPRSYEQYF.

This clonotype was detected many times. The chain is built from TRBV10-3 and TRBJ1-2; D perhaps matches TRBD1 (6 bases). Deletions cut 6 bases from V and 7 bases from J, with 18 bases between. In germline, CDR1 is ENHRY, CDR2 SYGVKD. The CDR3 sequence is 14 residues long. The CDR3 bases are TGTGCCATCAGGGCCACAGGGCCCGTTGGTGGCTACACCTTC. This sequence encodes CAIRATGPVGGYTF.

This sequence joins TRBV11-2 and TRBJ2-7; TRBD2 aligns across 13 bases. This CDR3 region has 17 residues. V trimming: 2 bases; J trimming: 1 base; junction bases outside the gene matches: 5. The germline V gene encodes CDR1 SGHAT and CDR2 FQNNGV. This CDR3 is CASSLRTSGSHSYEQYF. The CDR3, as DNA: TGTGCCAGCAGCTTACGGACTAGCGGGAGCCATTCCTACGAGCAGTACTTC.

In this sample, this clonotype turned up many times. V is TRBV20-1 and J is TRBJ2-7, with 14 bases identical to TRBD2. With V trimmed by 2 bases and J by 1 base, 4 bases remained unmatched. CDR3 length: 16 residues. Germline V gene sequence: CDR1 DFQATT, CDR2 SNEGSKA (reference sequence). CDR3 region: CSARSRTSGGSYEQYF. Written as DNA, the CDR3 is TGCAGTGCTAGATCGAGGACTAGCGGGGGGTCCTACGAGCAGTACTTC.

This clonotype was observed many times. V usage is TRBV4-1 and J usage is TRBJ1-1, with D hard to call. Trimming pared 0 bases from V and 0 bases from J, leaving 5 bases between. Per the germline V gene, CDR1 is MGHRA and CDR2 is YSYEKL. This CDR3 is built from 14 residues. CDR3 loop: CASSQDRVNTEAFF. DNA of the CDR3: TGCGCCAGCAGCCAAGATAGGGTGAACACTGAAGCTTTCTTT.

Concerning this clonotype itself: Since a much larger clone is just one base distant, this may be a read error. The genes are TRBV11-2 and TRBJ2-1; 7 bases line up with TRBD1. Per the germline V gene, CDR1 is SGHAT and CDR2 is FQNNGV. This CDR3 region has 15 residues. CDR3 in amino acids: CVSSPFQGAYNEQFF. For the CDR3, the DNA is TGTGTCAGCAGCCCCTTCCAGGGGGCCTACAATGAGCAGTTCTTC.

This clonotype was seen ten or more times. The genes are TRBV5-1 and TRBJ1-1; unclear D gene. The V end was cut by 0 bases, the J end by 1 base, with 16 bases between. The CDR3 length is 17 residues. Germline loops: CDR1 SGHRS, CDR2 YFSETQ. The CDR3 loop reads CASSLGVRPDPNTEAFF. In DNA, the CDR3 is TGCGCCAGCAGCTTGGGGGTCAGGCCTGATCCGAACACTGAAGCTTTCTTT.

This chain links TRBV20-1 with TRBJ2-2; D gene uncertain. The V gene's germline CDR1 is DFQATT and CDR2 SNEGSKA (reference sequence). This CDR3 has 14 amino acids. With 1 base removed from V and 5 bases from J, the gap between germline ends came to 11 bases. The CDR3 bases are TGCAGTGCTAGAGCCCCGACTCTGACCGGGGAGCTGTTTTTT. It yields the protein CSARAPTLTGELFF.

This clonotype was observed a handful of times. The V and J genes are TRBV25-1 and TRBJ1-1; 7 bases map to TRBD1. The CDR3 is 14 amino acids. Germline CDR1 and CDR2: MGHDK and SYGVNS. The V segment lost 3 bases and the J segment 11 bases; nucleotides outside the gene matches: 12. CDR3 protein: CASSDGQGGPAAFF. The DNA for the CDR3 is TGTGCCAGCAGTGATGGTCAGGGGGGCCCGGCGGCTTTCTTT.

To note about this clonotype: Given a much more abundant clone one base away, this may be a read error. The genes are TRBV27 and TRBJ1-1, with 9 bases identical to TRBD1. Germline V gene sequence: CDR1 MNHEY, CDR2 SMNVEV (reference sequence). This CDR3 is 14 amino acids long. With 8 bases clipped from V and 5 bases from J, the junction kept 9 bases outside the gene matches. The CDR3 coding sequence is TGTGCCAGCCGTTCCTCGGGACAGGGTACTGAAGCTTTCTTT. It is translated as CASRSSGQGTEAFF.

This sequence joins TRBV19 and TRBJ2-1; 13 bases match TRBD2. Per germline, CDR1 LNHDA and CDR2 SQIVND (reference sequence). Trimming removed 5 bases from V and 11 bases from J; junction bases left unmatched: 12. The CDR3 covers 16 residues. DNA for the CDR3: TGTGCCAGTAGTGCTACTGGAGGACTAGCGGGAGTTCAGCAGTTCTTC. It codes for CASSATGGLAGVQQFF.

This clonotype occurred many times. The V and J genes are TRBV28 and TRBJ2-3; 12 bases are shared with TRBD1. The CDR3 sequence is 17 residues long. With V trimmed by 6 bases and J by 6 bases, 13 bases remained unmatched. From germline, CDR1 is MDHEN and CDR2 SYDVKM. CDR3 bases: TGTGCCAGCAGCCCTCCGGGACAGGGGGCTTTAGGGGATACGCAGTATTTT. The encoded protein is CASSPPGQGALGDTQYF. The whole variable domain, filled in from reference TRBV28 and TRBJ2-3, reads DVKVTQSSRYLVKRTGEKVFLECVQDMDHENMFWYRQDPGLGLRLIYFSYDVKMKEKGDIPEGYSVSREKKERFSLILESASTNQTSMYLCASSPPGQGALGDTQYFGPGTRLTVL.